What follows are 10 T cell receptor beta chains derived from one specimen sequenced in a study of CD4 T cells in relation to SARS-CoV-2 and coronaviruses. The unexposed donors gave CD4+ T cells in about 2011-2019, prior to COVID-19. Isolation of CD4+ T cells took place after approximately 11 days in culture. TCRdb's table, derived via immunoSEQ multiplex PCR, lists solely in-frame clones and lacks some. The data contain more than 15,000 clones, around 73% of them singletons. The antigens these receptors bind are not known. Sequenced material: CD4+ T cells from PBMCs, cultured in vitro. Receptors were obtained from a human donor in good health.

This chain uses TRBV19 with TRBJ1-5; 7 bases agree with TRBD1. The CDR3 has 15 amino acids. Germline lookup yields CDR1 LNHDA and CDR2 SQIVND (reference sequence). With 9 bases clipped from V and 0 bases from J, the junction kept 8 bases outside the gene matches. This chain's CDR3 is CASERDSHSNQPQHF. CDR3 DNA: TGTGCCAGCGAACGGGACAGCCATAGCAATCAGCCCCAGCATTTT.

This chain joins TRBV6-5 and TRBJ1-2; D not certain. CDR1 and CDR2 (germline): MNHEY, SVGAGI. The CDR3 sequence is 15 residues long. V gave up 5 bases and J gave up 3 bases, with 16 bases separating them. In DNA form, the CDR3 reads TGTGCCAGCAGTCCACGGCGGACTGATCACTATGGCTACACCTTC. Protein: CASSPRRTDHYGYTF.

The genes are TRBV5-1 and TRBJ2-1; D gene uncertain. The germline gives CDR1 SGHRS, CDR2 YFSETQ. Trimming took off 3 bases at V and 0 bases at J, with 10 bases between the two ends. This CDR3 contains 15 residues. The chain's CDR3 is CASSWALSSYNEQFF. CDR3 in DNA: TGCGCCAGCAGCTGGGCCCTTAGCTCCTACAATGAGCAGTTCTTC.

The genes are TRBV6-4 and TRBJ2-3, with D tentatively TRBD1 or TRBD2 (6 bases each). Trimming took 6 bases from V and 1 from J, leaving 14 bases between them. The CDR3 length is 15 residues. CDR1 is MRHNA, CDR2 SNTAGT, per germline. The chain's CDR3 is CASSAEGGGTDTQYF. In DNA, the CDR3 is TGTGCCAGCAGCGCGGAGGGGGGTGGCACAGATACGCAGTATTTT.

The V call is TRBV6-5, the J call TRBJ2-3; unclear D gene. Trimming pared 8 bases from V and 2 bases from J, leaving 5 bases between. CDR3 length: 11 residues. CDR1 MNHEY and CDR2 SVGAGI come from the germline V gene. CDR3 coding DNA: TGTGCCAGCCGGAACACAGATACGCAGTATTTT. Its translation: CASRNTDTQYF.

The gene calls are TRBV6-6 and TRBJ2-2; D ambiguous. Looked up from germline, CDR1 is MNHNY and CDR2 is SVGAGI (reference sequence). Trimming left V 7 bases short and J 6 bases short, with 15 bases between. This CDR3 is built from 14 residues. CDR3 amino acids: CASTKDWPPGELFF. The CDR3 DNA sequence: TGTGCCAGCACAAAAGACTGGCCTCCCGGGGAGCTGTTTTTT.

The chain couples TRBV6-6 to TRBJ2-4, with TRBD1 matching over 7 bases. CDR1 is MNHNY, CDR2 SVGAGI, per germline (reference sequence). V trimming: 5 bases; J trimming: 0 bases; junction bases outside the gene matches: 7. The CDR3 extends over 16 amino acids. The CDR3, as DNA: TGTGCCAGCAGTAGCGCGAACAGGGGAGCCAAAAACATTCAGTACTTC. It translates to CASSSANRGAKNIQYF.

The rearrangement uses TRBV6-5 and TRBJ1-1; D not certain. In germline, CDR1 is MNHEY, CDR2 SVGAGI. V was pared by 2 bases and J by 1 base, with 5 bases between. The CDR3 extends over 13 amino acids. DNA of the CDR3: TGTGCCAGCAGTTACAGCAGGAACACTGAAGCTTTCTTT. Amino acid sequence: CASSYSRNTEAFF.

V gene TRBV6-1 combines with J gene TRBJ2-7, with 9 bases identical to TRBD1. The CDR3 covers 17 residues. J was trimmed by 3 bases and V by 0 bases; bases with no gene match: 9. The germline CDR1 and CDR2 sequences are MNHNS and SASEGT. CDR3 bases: TGTGCCAGCAGTGAAGCTGTCCGACAGGGGGGCTTCTACGAGCAGTACTTC. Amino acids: CASSEAVRQGGFYEQYF.

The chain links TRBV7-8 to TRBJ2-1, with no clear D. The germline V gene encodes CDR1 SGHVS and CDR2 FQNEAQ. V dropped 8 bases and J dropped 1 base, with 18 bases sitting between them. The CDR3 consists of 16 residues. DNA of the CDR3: TGTGCCAGCGTCCTCCAGGACCTGAGGTCCTACAATGAGCAGTTCTTC. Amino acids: CASVLQDLRSYNEQFF.